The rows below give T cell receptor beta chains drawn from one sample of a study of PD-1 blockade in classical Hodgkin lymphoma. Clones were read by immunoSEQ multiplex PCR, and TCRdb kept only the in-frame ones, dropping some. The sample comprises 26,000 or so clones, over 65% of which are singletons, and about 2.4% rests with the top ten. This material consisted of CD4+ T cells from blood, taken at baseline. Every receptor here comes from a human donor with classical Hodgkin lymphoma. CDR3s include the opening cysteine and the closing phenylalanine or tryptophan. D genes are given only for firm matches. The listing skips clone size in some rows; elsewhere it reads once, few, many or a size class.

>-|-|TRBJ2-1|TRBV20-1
CTVQGDNEQFF
TGCACCGTACAGGGAGACAATGAGCAGTTCTTC
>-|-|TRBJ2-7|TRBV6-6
CASTTPWQGRHEQYF
TGTGCCAGCACTACCCCATGGCAGGGTAGACACGAGCAGTACTTC
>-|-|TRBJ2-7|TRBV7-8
CASSSRRGADLEQYF
TGTGCCAGCAGCTCCCGCAGGGGGGCTGACTTGGAGCAGTACTTC
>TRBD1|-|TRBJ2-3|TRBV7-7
CASSPGQGNTDTQYF
TGTGCCAGCAGCCCAGGACAGGGGAACACAGATACGCAGTATTTT
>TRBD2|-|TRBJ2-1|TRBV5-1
CASSPLTSGEGTQQFF
TGCGCCAGCAGCCCCCTGACTAGCGGGGAGGGAACACAGCAGTTCTTC
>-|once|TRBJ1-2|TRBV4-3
CASSQGVRGDGYTF
TGCGCCAGCAGCCAAGGGGTAAGAGGGGACGGCTACACCTTC
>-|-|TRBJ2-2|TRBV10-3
CAIGAGELFF
TGTGCCATCGGCGCCGGGGAGCTGTTTTTT
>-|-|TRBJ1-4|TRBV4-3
CASSQELFSLSTNEKLFF
TGCGCCAGCAGCCAAGAACTTTTCAGTCTATCAACTAATGAAAAACTGTTTTTT
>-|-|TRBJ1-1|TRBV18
CASSPTNTEAFF
TGTGCCAGCTCACCAACGAACACTGAAGCTTTCTTT
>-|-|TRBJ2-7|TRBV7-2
CASSLVPGQSREQYF
TGTGCCAGCAGCTTAGTCCCCGGACAGTCGAGAGAGCAGTACTTC
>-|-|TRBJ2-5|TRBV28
CASSFGGGQETQYF
TGTGCCAGCAGTTTCGGTGGCGGCCAAGAGACCCAGTACTTC
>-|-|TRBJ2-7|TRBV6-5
CASSYGTGYEQYF
TGTGCCAGCAGTTACGGTACAGGGTACGAGCAGTACTTC
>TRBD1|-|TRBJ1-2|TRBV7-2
CASSPGEGAFCTF
TGTGCCAGCAGCCCGGGGGAGGGGGCTTTTTGCACCTTC
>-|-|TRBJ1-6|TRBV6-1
CASSVIRGGNSPLHF
TGTGCCAGCAGTGTGATAAGGGGTGGGAATTCACCCCTCCACTTT
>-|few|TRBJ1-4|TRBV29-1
CSVEAGQPFNEKLFF
TGCAGCGTTGAAGCGGGGCAGCCATTTAATGAAAAACTGTTTTTT
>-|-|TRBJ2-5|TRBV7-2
CASSLSGRGGETQYF
TGTGCCAGCAGCTTATCCGGCAGGGGAGGCGAGACCCAGTACTTC
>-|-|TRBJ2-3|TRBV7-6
CASSRGGVAGNTGTDTQYF
TGTGCCAGCAGCAGGGGGGGGGTGGCAGGTAACACTGGCACAGATACGCAGTATTTT
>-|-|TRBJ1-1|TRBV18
CASSLQGDTEAFF
TGTGCCAGCTCACTTCAGGGCGACACTGAAGCTTTCTTT
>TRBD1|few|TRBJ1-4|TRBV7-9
CASSFSSRGRLKGEKLFF
TGTGCCAGCAGCTTTTCCAGCAGGGGGCGATTGAAAGGTGAAAAACTGTTTTTT
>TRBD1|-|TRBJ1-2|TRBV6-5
CASSYVPTGGRGGYTF
TGTGCCAGCAGTTACGTCCCGACAGGGGGTCGGGGTGGCTACACCTTC
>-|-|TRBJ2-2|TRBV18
CASSLSFQPNTGELFF
TGTGCCAGCTCACTATCGTTTCAGCCGAACACCGGGGAGCTGTTTTTT
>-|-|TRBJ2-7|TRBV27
CASSYQRATVYEQYF
TGTGCCAGCAGTTACCAAAGGGCTACGGTCTACGAGCAGTACTTC
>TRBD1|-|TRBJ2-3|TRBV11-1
CASSSQGALTDTQYF
TGTGCCAGCAGCTCACAGGGGGCCCTCACAGATACGCAGTATTTT
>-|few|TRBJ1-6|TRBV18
CASSPRPGENNSPLHF
TGTGCCAGCTCACCGCGGCCAGGGGAAAATAATTCACCCCTCCACTTT
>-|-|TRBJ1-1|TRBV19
CASSIGVGYTEAFF
TGTGCCAGTAGTATAGGCGTAGGTTACACTGAAGCTTTCTTT
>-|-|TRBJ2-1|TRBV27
CASPHGTNYNEQFF
TGTGCCAGCCCTCATGGGACCAATTACAATGAGCAGTTCTTC
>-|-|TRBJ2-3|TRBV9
CASSVRYDTQYF
TGTGCCAGCAGCGTCAGGTATGATACGCAGTATTTT
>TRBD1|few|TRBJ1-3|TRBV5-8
CASSLTGEMSGNTIYF
TGTGCCAGCAGCTTAACAGGGGAGATGTCTGGAAACACCATATATTTT
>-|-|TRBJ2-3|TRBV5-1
CASSLVRESTDTQYF
TGCGCCAGCAGCTTGGTCCGGGAGAGCACAGATACGCAGTATTTT
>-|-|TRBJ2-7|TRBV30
CAWSEGSLNEQYF
TGTGCCTGGAGTGAGGGGTCCCTGAACGAGCAGTACTTC
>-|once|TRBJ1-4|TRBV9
CASSPRDAYNEKLFF
TGTGCCAGCAGCCCCCGGGACGCCTATAATGAAAAACTGTTTTTT
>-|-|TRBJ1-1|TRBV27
CASSRSGDGTEAFF
TGTGCCAGCAGTAGGTCGGGGGATGGGACTGAAGCTTTCTTT
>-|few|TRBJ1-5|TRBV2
CASRATSNQPQHF
TGTGCCAGCAGGGCAACGAGCAATCAGCCCCAGCATTTT
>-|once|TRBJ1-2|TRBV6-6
CASSTPTGNGYTF
TGTGCCAGCAGTACCCCTACAGGGAATGGCTACACCTTC
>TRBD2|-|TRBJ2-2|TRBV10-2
CASRGLAGGPGELFF
TGCGCCAGCAGAGGACTAGCGGGGGGGCCCGGGGAGCTGTTTTTT
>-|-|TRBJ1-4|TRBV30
CAWRRGGDGEKLFF
TGTGCCTGGAGAAGAGGGGGGGACGGTGAAAAACTGTTTTTT
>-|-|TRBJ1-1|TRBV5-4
CASSLGSGQLAFF
TGTGCCAGCAGCTTGGGTTCAGGACAGCTAGCTTTCTTT
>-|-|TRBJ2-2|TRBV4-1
CASSLQDGANTGELFF
TGCGCCAGCAGCCTCCAGGACGGAGCGAACACCGGGGAGCTGTTTTTT
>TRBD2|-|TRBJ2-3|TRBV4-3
CASSQEEPAGGGTDTQYF
TGCGCCAGCAGCCAAGAGGAACCAGCGGGGGGTGGCACAGATACGCAGTATTTT
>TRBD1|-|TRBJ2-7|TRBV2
CASRDGTGYEQYF
TGTGCCAGCAGGGACGGGACAGGCTACGAGCAGTACTTC
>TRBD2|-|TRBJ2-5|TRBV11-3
CASSASGGNEETQYF
TGTGCCAGCAGCGCTAGCGGGGGGAATGAGGAGACCCAGTACTTC
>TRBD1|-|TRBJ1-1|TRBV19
CASSTLRTGGGMNTEAFF
TGTGCCAGTAGTACCCTCCGGACAGGGGGGGGCATGAACACTGAAGCTTTCTTT
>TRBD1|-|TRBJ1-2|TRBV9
CASSPRTGEGTGYTF
TGTGCCAGCAGCCCTCGGACAGGGGAGGGGACTGGCTACACCTTC
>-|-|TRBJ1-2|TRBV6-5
CASSYQQGYYGYTF
TGTGCCAGCAGTTATCAACAGGGTTACTATGGCTACACCTTC
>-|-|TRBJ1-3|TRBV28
CASSLGTLGNTIYF
TGTGCCAGCAGTCTTGGGACACTCGGAAACACCATATATTTT
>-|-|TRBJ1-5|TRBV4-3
CASSWTADSNQPQHF
TGCGCCAGCAGCTGGACAGCCGATAGCAATCAGCCCCAGCATTTT
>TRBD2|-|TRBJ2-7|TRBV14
CASSQVVRASGAYEQYF
TGTGCCAGCAGCCAAGTTGTACGGGCTAGCGGGGCCTACGAGCAGTACTTC
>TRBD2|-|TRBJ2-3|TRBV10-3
CAISDLTSGGTDTQYF
TGTGCCATCAGTGATTTGACTAGCGGGGGTACAGATACGCAGTATTTT
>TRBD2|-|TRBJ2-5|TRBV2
CASSEGLAGAETQYF
TGTGCCAGCAGTGAAGGGCTAGCGGGGGCCGAGACCCAGTACTTC
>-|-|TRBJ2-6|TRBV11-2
CASSLWHLSSGANVLTF
TGTGCCAGCAGCTTATGGCACCTGAGCTCTGGGGCCAACGTCCTGACTTTC
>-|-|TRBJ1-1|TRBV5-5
CASSLEWGFAEAFF
TGTGCCAGCAGCTTGGAGTGGGGGTTTGCTGAAGCTTTCTTT
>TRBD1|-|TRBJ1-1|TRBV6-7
CASSGQGDTEAFF
TGTGCCAGCAGTGGACAGGGCGACACTGAAGCTTTCTTT
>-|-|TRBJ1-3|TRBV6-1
CASSRTRNTIYF
TGTGCCAGCAGTAGGACTCGAAACACCATATATTTT